These T cell receptor beta chains were read from a single sample in a study of T cell responses to AZD1222 COVID-19 vaccine. The repertoire was sequenced with immunoSEQ multiplex PCR; TCRdb's copy has only in-frame clones and lacks some. The sample consists of fewer than 150,000 clones, around 86% of them appearing once. Material: peripheral blood, obtained on day 0 of AZD1222 vaccination. The receptors shown here come from an adult in good health. Each CDR3 is given with its conserved first and last residue. D genes are given only for firm matches. Not every row has a clone size; where given, it reads once, few, many or a size class.

J: TRBJ2-5
size: .
V: TRBV29-1
D: TRBD2
CDR3: CSVTSVGQETQYF
DNA: TGCAGCGTGACTAGCGTGGGACAAGAGACCCAGTACTTC

J: TRBJ2-4
size: .
V: TRBV27
D: TRBD2
CDR3: CASAPERERFWVKNIQYF
DNA: TGTGCCAGCGCCCCCGAGCGGGAGCGATTCTGGGTCAAAAACATTCAGTACTTC

J: TRBJ2-7
size: .
V: TRBV7-2
D: TRBD1
CDR3: CASSVDRGHYEQYF
DNA: TGTGCCAGCAGCGTAGACAGGGGACACTACGAGCAGTACTTC

J: TRBJ2-1
size: .
V: TRBV24-1
D: TRBD2
CDR3: CATSDLGTSNEQFF
DNA: TGTGCCACCAGTGATTTAGGGACTAGCAATGAGCAGTTCTTC

J: TRBJ2-7
size: .
V: TRBV6-5
D: TRBD1
CDR3: CASILTGGNYEQYF
DNA: TGTGCCAGCATCCTGACAGGGGGAAACTACGAGCAGTACTTC

J: TRBJ1-5
size: once
V: TRBV2
D: .
CDR3: CASSYSVQPQHF
DNA: TGTGCCAGCAGTTACAGCGTTCAGCCCCAGCATTTT

J: TRBJ2-1
size: .
V: TRBV5-4
D: TRBD2
CDR3: CASSSLAGASYNEQFF
DNA: TGTGCCAGCAGCTCCTTAGCGGGAGCTTCCTACAATGAGCAGTTCTTC

J: TRBJ2-1
size: .
V: TRBV5-6
D: .
CDR3: CASSLDGPGLISYNEQFF
DNA: TGTGCCAGCAGCTTGGATGGACCGGGACTGATCTCCTACAATGAGCAGTTCTTC

J: TRBJ2-1
size: .
V: TRBV5-1
D: .
CDR3: CASSLAGSAREQFF
DNA: TGCGCCAGCAGCTTGGCCGGAAGCGCCCGGGAGCAGTTCTTC

J: TRBJ2-7
size: .
V: TRBV18
D: TRBD1
CDR3: CASSRGTGDPYEQYF
DNA: TGTGCCAGCTCCCGCGGGACAGGGGATCCCTACGAGCAGTACTTC

J: TRBJ2-7
size: .
V: TRBV6-6
D: .
CDR3: CASSYGRHEQYF
DNA: TGTGCCAGCAGTTACGGTAGGCACGAGCAGTACTTC

J: TRBJ2-1
size: .
V: TRBV27
D: TRBD1
CDR3: CASNSLGTAYNEQFF
DNA: TGTGCCAGCAATTCTTTAGGGACAGCCTACAATGAGCAGTTCTTC

J: TRBJ2-1
size: once
V: TRBV24-1
D: TRBD2
CDR3: CATSDLQAGENEQFF
DNA: TGTGCCACCAGTGATTTGCAAGCGGGAGAGAATGAGCAGTTCTTC

J: TRBJ2-1
size: .
V: TRBV4-2
D: TRBD2
CDR3: CASSQVVAGWDEQFF
DNA: TGTGCCAGCAGCCAAGTGGTAGCGGGATGGGATGAGCAGTTCTTC

J: TRBJ2-3
size: once
V: TRBV7-9
D: TRBD2
CDR3: CASSLGLAGGGDTQYF
DNA: TGTGCCAGCAGCTTAGGGCTAGCGGGAGGAGGAGATACGCAGTATTTT

J: TRBJ1-2
size: .
V: TRBV28
D: .
CDR3: CASSPGVANYGYTF
DNA: TGTGCCAGCAGCCCCGGCGTAGCTAACTATGGCTACACCTTC

J: TRBJ2-7
size: few
V: TRBV13
D: .
CDR3: CASSLGLGALSYEQYF
DNA: TGTGCCAGCAGCTTAGGCCTGGGGGCCCTATCCTACGAGCAGTACTTC

J: TRBJ2-5
size: .
V: TRBV7-2
D: .
CDR3: CASSPGVGWRDQETQYF
DNA: TGTGCCAGCAGCCCCGGGGTGGGGTGGCGGGACCAAGAGACCCAGTACTTC

J: TRBJ2-7
size: few
V: TRBV5-4
D: TRBD1
CDR3: CASSLPGGHEQYF
DNA: TGTGCCAGCAGCCTGCCAGGGGGCCACGAGCAGTACTTC

J: TRBJ1-6
size: .
V: TRBV6-6
D: .
CDR3: CASSSEFLADSPLHF
DNA: TGTGCCAGCAGTTCGGAATTCCTCGCGGATTCACCCCTCCACTTT

J: TRBJ2-1
size: .
V: TRBV6-6
D: TRBD2
CDR3: CAGTRDYNNEQFF
DNA: TGTGCCGGCACCCGGGACTACAACAATGAGCAGTTCTTC

J: TRBJ2-7
size: .
V: TRBV24-1
D: TRBD1
CDR3: CATSEAQGRYEQYF
DNA: TGTGCCACCAGTGAGGCACAGGGGCGCTACGAGCAGTACTTC

J: TRBJ1-1
size: .
V: TRBV20-1
D: .
CDR3: CSAKSGMGAFF
DNA: TGCAGTGCCAAATCAGGGATGGGCGCTTTCTTT

J: TRBJ2-3
size: .
V: TRBV13
D: TRBD2
CDR3: CASSIGAGGDVDTQYF
DNA: TGTGCCAGCAGCATAGGAGCGGGGGGGGATGTAGATACGCAGTATTTT

J: TRBJ1-2
size: .
V: TRBV5-1
D: .
CDR3: CASSLADNGYTF
DNA: TGCGCCAGCAGCTTGGCCGACAATGGCTACACCTTC

J: TRBJ2-7
size: .
V: TRBV10-2
D: TRBD1
CDR3: CASSDPGQGEDEQYF
DNA: TGCGCCAGCAGTGATCCGGGACAGGGAGAGGACGAGCAGTACTTC

J: TRBJ2-2
size: few
V: TRBV30
D: TRBD2
CDR3: CAWSKGGSNTGELFF
DNA: TGTGCCTGGAGTAAGGGCGGGAGTAACACCGGGGAGCTGTTTTTT

J: TRBJ2-1
size: once
V: TRBV7-9
D: .
CDR3: CASSLEVAGRHNEQFF
DNA: TGTGCCAGCAGCTTAGAGGTGGCAGGCCGACACAATGAGCAGTTCTTC

J: TRBJ2-7
size: .
V: TRBV28
D: TRBD2
CDR3: CASIPPGGSGYEQYF
DNA: TGTGCCAGCATCCCCCCGGGAGGGAGCGGATACGAGCAGTACTTC

J: TRBJ2-7
size: once
V: TRBV6-5
D: .
CDR3: CASGGPYEQYF
DNA: TGTGCCAGTGGGGGCCCCTACGAGCAGTACTTC

J: TRBJ2-1
size: .
V: TRBV6-6
D: .
CDR3: CASSYSSGVGTYEQFF
DNA: TGTGCCAGCAGTTACTCCTCGGGGGTCGGTACCTATGAGCAGTTCTTC

J: TRBJ1-2
size: .
V: TRBV27
D: .
CDR3: CASRRDSNYGYTF
DNA: TGTGCCAGCAGACGGGACTCTAACTATGGCTACACCTTC

J: TRBJ2-2
size: few
V: TRBV30
D: TRBD2
CDR3: CAWSAGGLSGGELFF
DNA: TGTGCCTGGAGTGCGGGGGGGCTTAGCGGCGGGGAGCTGTTTTTT

J: TRBJ1-1
size: .
V: TRBV24-1
D: .
CDR3: CATSDYPAEAFF
DNA: TGTGCCACCAGTGATTATCCGGCTGAAGCTTTCTTT

J: TRBJ2-7
size: .
V: TRBV19
D: .
CDR3: CASSIGGPPSWQYF
DNA: TGTGCCAGTAGTATAGGGGGACCTCCGTCTTGGCAGTACTTC